This T cell receptor (beta chain) was documented in a study of blood T cell repertoires in COVID-19. On the study more broadly: Sources were T cells, B-cell-depleted T cells, or PBMCs; the material itself was cDNA or gDNA.

Participants, roughly 18 to 90 years old, spanned 25 or so US areas. Methods used by the authors: Estimation of nucleated cell counts was performed using reference gene primer amplification. Generated by immunoSEQ multiplex PCR, the TCRdb table keeps only in-frame clones and is missing some. Clone size and the V and J calls come from that table; the DNA yielded D and trimming. The repertoire holds approximately 260,000 clones, with about nine tenths as singletons. Per the germline V gene, CDR1 is SEHNR and CDR2 is FQNEAQ (reference sequence). The CDR3 covers 16 residues. The V gene end was trimmed by 6 bases and the J gene end by 5 bases; junction bases not matched to a gene: 12.

The genes are TRBV7-9 and TRBJ2-1; 8 positions agree with TRBD2. The receptor comes from a woman aged 25 to 39 with acute COVID-19. Specimen: PBMCs or T cells enriched from blood (not recorded which). CDR3 protein: CASSPRLAGLNNEQFF. For the CDR3, the DNA is TGTGCCAGCAGTCCAAGGCTAGCGGGCCTGAACAATGAGCAGTTCTTC.